The rows below give T cell receptor beta chains drawn from one sample of a study of tumor-infiltrating lymphocytes in localized non-small cell lung cancer. The method was immunoSEQ multiplex PCR; TCRdb's version includes in-frame clones alone and lacks a portion of them. The sample lists just under 10,000 clones, more than 70% occurring once. Sequenced sample: lung tumor tissue. These receptor sequences come from a human donor with non-small cell lung cancer. Both conserved end residues are part of each CDR3. A D gene is named only where the DNA matches it firmly. A row's size may be missing; if present it is once, few, many or a size class.

j_call d_call cdr3_length clone_size v_call cdr3_aa cdr3_nt
TRBJ1-2 NA 13 few TRBV7-8 CASSFRQDYGYTF TGTGCCAGCAGCTTTAGACAGGACTATGGCTACACCTTC
TRBJ2-1 NA 11 NA TRBV19 CASMAGNEQFF TGTGCCAGTATGGCTGGTAATGAGCAGTTCTTC
TRBJ1-2 NA 15 NA TRBV7-9 CASSDTRLANYGYTF TGTGCCAGCAGCGATACCAGGTTAGCTAACTATGGCTACACCTTC
TRBJ2-3 NA 14 once TRBV19 CASSSDETTDTQYF TGTGCCAGTAGTTCTGATGAGACCACAGATACGCAGTATTTT
TRBJ2-1 NA 16 NA TRBV6-5 CASSYAPLGKSGEQFF TGTGCCAGCAGTTACGCCCCCCTCGGAAAGTCGGGAGAGCAGTTCTTC
TRBJ2-3 TRBD2 15 NA TRBV28 CASKTSGGRGDTQYF TGTGCCAGCAAGACTAGCGGGGGCCGCGGAGATACGCAGTATTTT
TRBJ2-1 TRBD2 15 NA TRBV6-6 CASIPSGGGADEQFF TGTGCCAGCATTCCCTCGGGCGGGGGGGCCGATGAGCAGTTCTTC
TRBJ1-5 TRBD1 12 NA TRBV30 CAWDRDDQPQHF TGTGCCTGGGACAGGGACGATCAGCCCCAGCATTTT
TRBJ2-5 NA 14 NA TRBV30 CAWSTGQGGETQYF TGTGCCTGGAGTACGGGACAAGGAGGGGAGACCCAGTACTTC
TRBJ2-2 NA 15 NA TRBV5-1 CASSSQSQNTGELFF TGCGCCAGCAGTTCACAGTCTCAGAACACCGGGGAGCTGTTTTTT
TRBJ2-1 NA 13 NA TRBV12-5 CASGRESNNEQFF TGTGCTAGTGGCCGTGAGTCGAACAATGAGCAGTTCTTC
TRBJ2-2 TRBD2 19 few TRBV4-2 CASSLIGLAGGPETGELFF TGTGCCAGCAGCCTCATCGGACTAGCGGGGGGGCCTGAGACCGGGGAGCTGTTTTTT
TRBJ1-1 TRBD1 15 once TRBV5-1 CASSNGDRALTEAFF TGCGCCAGCAGCAACGGCGACAGGGCTCTCACTGAAGCTTTCTTT
TRBJ1-4 TRBD1 14 NA TRBV18 CASSPRQGWEKLFF TGTGCCAGCTCACCACGACAGGGTTGGGAAAAACTGTTTTTT
TRBJ2-5 TRBD1 14 NA TRBV9 CASGGQGAMETQYF TGTGCCAGTGGAGGACAGGGTGCAATGGAGACCCAGTACTTC
TRBJ2-3 NA 15 NA TRBV5-1 CASSSVQGIPDTQYF TGCGCCAGCAGCTCGGTACAGGGAATCCCAGATACGCAGTATTTT
TRBJ2-5 NA 13 NA TRBV5-1 CASRPGDQETQYF TGCGCCAGCAGACCGGGGGACCAAGAGACCCAGTACTTC
TRBJ2-3 TRBD2 16 NA TRBV6-1 CASSEVGLAGRNTQYF TGTGCCAGCAGTGAAGTTGGACTAGCGGGGAGAAATACGCAGTATTTT
TRBJ2-3 NA 14 NA TRBV5-1 CASSSRPSPDTQYF TGCGCCAGCAGCTCCCGTCCCAGCCCAGATACGCAGTATTTT
TRBJ2-2 NA 15 NA TRBV5-4 CASSARDRNTGELFF TGTGCCAGCAGCGCCCGGGACCGGAACACCGGGGAGCTGTTTTTT
TRBJ1-2 NA 14 NA TRBV5-1 CASSKWTENYGYTF TGCGCCAGCAGCAAATGGACTGAAAACTATGGCTACACCTTC
TRBJ1-1 NA 13 once TRBV7-8 CASSQTGNTEAFF TGTGCCAGCAGCCAAACGGGGAACACTGAAGCTTTCTTT
TRBJ1-2 NA 13 NA TRBV6-1 CASSEIEGTGYTF TGTGCCAGCAGTGAAATTGAAGGAACTGGCTACACCTTC
TRBJ1-3 NA 16 NA TRBV5-4 CASSSGDSYSGNTIYF TGTGCCAGCAGCTCCGGGGACTCCTACTCTGGAAACACCATATATTTT
TRBJ1-2 TRBD1 16 NA TRBV7-2 CASSPSPPPGGGGYTF TGTGCCAGCAGCCCCTCCCCTCCCCCAGGGGGCGGTGGCTACACCTTC
TRBJ1-5 NA 13 NA TRBV18 CASSPGPNQPQHF TGTGCCAGCTCACCGGGTCCCAATCAGCCCCAGCATTTT
TRBJ2-2 NA 11 NA TRBV29-1 CSVADTGELFF TGCAGCGTCGCAGACACGGGGGAGCTGTTTTTT
TRBJ1-2 NA 11 NA TRBV7-9 CASSPNKGYTF TGTGCCAGCAGCCCTAATAAAGGCTACACCTTC
TRBJ1-6 NA 13 NA TRBV13 CASSPRGLLDLHF TGTGCCAGCAGCCCGAGAGGCCTCTTGGACCTCCACTTT
TRBJ1-4 TRBD1 15 few TRBV7-9 CASSTGQGAGEKLFF TGTGCCAGCAGCACGGGACAGGGGGCAGGGGAAAAACTGTTTTTT
TRBJ1-1 NA 13 few TRBV29-1 CSVTGAGNTEAFF TGCAGCGTTACGGGGGCGGGGAACACTGAAGCTTTCTTT